Below, one TCR beta chain is given with its context. The data originate from a study of shared clonotypes between healthy human individuals. V was clipped by 1 base and J by 4 bases; unmatched bases: 8. The germline gives CDR1 PRHDT, CDR2 FYEKMQ (reference sequence). The CDR3 covers 16 residues. Here immunoSEQ multiplex PCR was the method, and the copy in TCRdb shows in-frame clones only, minus some. The sample contains hundreds of thousands of clones, 80% to 90% of which appear only once. The specimen sequenced was memory CD8+ T cells sorted from blood. Subset indicated: CD45RO+ cells pooled with CCR7-negative TemRA cells. The sequence was collected from a man aged 18 to 30 in good health. This chain uses TRBV13 with TRBJ2-7; 9 bases match TRBD1. This CDR3 reads CASSLVIGDRAYEQYF. The CDR3 region has the DNA TGTGCCAGCAGCTTAGTGATTGGGGACAGGGCTTACGAGCAGTACTTC. Filled out from reference TRBV13 and TRBJ2-7, the complete variable domain reads AAGVIQSPRHLIKEKRETATLKCYPIPRHDTVYWYQQGPGQDPQFLISFYEKMQSDKGSIPDRFSAQQFSDYHSELNMSSLELGDSALYFCASSLVIGDRAYEQYFGPGTRLTVT.